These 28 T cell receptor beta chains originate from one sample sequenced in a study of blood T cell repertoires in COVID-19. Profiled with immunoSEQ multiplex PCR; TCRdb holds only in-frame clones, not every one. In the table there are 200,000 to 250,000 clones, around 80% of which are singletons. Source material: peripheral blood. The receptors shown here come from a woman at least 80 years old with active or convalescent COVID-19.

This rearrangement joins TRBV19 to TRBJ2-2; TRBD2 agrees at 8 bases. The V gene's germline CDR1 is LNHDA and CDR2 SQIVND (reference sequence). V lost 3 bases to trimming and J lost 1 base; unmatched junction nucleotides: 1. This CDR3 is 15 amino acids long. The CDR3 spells CASSIREGNTGELFF. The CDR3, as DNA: TGTGCCAGTAGTATCCGGGAGGGGAACACCGGGGAGCTGTTTTTT.

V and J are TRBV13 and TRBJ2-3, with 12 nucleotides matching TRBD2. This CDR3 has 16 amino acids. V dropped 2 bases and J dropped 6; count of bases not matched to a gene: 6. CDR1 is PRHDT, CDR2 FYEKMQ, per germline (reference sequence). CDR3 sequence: CASSLRIGLAGDTQYF. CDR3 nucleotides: TGTGCCAGCAGCTTAAGAATTGGACTAGCGGGGGATACGCAGTATTTT. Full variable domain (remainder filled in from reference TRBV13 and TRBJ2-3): AAGVIQSPRHLIKEKRETATLKCYPIPRHDTVYWYQQGPGQDPQFLISFYEKMQSDKGSIPDRFSAQQFSDYHSELNMSSLELGDSALYFCASSLRIGLAGDTQYFGPGTRLTVL.

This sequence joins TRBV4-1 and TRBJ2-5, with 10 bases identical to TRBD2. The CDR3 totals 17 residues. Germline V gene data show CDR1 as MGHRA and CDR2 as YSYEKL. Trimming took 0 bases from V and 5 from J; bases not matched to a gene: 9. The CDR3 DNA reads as TGCGCCAGCAGCCAAGATAGGCTAGCGGGAGTCGGTGAGACCCAGTACTTC. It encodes CASSQDRLAGVGETQYF.

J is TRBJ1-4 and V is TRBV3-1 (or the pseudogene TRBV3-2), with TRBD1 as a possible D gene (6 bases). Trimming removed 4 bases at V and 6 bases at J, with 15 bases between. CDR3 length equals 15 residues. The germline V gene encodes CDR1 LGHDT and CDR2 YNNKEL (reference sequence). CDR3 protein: CASSLGGRADEKLFF. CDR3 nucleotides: TGTGCCAGCAGCCTAGGGGGAAGGGCCGATGAAAAACTGTTTTTT.

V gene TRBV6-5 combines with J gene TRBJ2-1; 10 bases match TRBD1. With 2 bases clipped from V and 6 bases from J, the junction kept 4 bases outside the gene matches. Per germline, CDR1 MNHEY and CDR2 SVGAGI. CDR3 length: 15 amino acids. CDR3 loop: CASSYHRDRGNEQFF. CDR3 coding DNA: TGTGCCAGCAGTTACCATCGGGACAGGGGCAATGAGCAGTTCTTC.

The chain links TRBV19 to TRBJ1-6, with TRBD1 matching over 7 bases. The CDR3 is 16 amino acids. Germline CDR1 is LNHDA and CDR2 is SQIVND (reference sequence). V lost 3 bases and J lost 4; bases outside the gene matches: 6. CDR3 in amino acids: CASSIRRDRYNSPLHF. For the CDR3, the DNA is TGTGCCAGTAGTATCCGACGGGACAGATATAATTCACCCCTCCACTTT.

The CDR3 protein is CASSLRGGTGELFF. In DNA form, the CDR3 reads TGTGCCAGCAGCTTAAGAGGGGGCACCGGGGAGCTGTTTTTT. The chain links TRBV13 to TRBJ2-2; D may be TRBD1 (6 bases). The CDR3 loop spans 14 amino acids. V lost 2 bases and J 4 bases, leaving 8 bases between the germline ends. CDR1 and CDR2 (germline): PRHDT, FYEKMQ (reference sequence).

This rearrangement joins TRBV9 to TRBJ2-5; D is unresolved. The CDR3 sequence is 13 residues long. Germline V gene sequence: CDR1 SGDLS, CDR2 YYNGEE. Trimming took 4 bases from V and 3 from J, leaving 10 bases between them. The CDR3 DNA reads TGTGCCAGCAGCTACGGTAGTGAAGAGACCCAGTACTTC. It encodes CASSYGSEETQYF.

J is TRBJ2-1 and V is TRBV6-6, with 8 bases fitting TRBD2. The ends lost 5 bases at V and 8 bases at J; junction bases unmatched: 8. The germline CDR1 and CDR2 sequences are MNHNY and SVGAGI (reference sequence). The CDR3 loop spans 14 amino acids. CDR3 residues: CASSRSGSMYEQFF. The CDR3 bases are TGTGCCAGCAGTAGGAGCGGGAGTATGTATGAGCAGTTCTTC.

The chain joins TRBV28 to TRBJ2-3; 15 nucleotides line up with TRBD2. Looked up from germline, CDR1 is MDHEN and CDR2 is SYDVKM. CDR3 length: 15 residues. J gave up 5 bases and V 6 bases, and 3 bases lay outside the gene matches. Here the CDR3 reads CASSRTSGGVDTQYF. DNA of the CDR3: TGTGCCAGCAGCCGGACTAGCGGGGGGGTAGATACGCAGTATTTT. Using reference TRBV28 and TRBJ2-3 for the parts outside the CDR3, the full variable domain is DVKVTQSSRYLVKRTGEKVFLECVQDMDHENMFWYRQDPGLGLRLIYFSYDVKMKEKGDIPEGYSVSREKKERFSLILESASTNQTSMYLCASSRTSGGVDTQYFGPGTRLTVL.

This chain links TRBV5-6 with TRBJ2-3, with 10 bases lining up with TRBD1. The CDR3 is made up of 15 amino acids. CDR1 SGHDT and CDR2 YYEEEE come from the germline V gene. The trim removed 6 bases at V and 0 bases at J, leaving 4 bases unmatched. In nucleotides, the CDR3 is TGTGCCAGCAACCGGGACAGGGGCAGCACAGATACGCAGTATTTT. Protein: CASNRDRGSTDTQYF.

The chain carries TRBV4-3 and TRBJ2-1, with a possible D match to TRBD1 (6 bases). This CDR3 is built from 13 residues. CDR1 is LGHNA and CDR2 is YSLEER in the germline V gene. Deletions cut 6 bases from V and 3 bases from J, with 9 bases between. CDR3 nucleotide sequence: TGCGCCAGCAGTCCGGACAGCTACAATGAGCAGTTCTTC. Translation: CASSPDSYNEQFF.

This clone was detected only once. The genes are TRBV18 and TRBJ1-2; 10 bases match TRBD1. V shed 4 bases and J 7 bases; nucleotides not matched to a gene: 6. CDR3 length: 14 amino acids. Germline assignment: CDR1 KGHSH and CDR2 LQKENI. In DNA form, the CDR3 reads TGTGCCAGCTCACATACCGGGACAGGGGTTGGCTACACCTTC. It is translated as CASSHTGTGVGYTF.

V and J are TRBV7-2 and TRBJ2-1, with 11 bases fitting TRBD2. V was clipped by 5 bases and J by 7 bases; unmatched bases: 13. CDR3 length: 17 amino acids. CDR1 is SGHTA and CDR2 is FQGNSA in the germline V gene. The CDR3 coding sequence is TGTGCCAGCAGCGCTTTCGTCCAGACTAGCGGGGTGAATGAGCAGTTCTTC. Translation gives CASSAFVQTSGVNEQFF.

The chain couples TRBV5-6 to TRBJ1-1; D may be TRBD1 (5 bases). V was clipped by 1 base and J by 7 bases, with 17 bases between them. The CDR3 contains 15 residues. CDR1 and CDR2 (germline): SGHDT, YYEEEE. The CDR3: CASSLMGQGPFEAFF. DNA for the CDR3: TGTGCCAGCAGCTTGATGGGGCAGGGCCCTTTTGAAGCTTTCTTT. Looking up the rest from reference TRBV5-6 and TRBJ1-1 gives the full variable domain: DAGVTQSPTHLIKTRGQQVTLRCSPKSGHDTVSWYQQALGQGPQFIFQYYEEEERQRGNFPDRFSGHQFPNYSSELNVNALLLGDSALYLCASSLMGQGPFEAFFGQGTRLTVV.

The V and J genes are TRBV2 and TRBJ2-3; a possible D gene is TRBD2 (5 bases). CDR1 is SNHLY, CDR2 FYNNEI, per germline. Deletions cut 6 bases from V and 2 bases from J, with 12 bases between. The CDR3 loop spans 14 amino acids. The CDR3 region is CASRADPNTDTQYF. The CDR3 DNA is TGTGCCAGCAGAGCGGACCCCAACACAGATACGCAGTATTTT.

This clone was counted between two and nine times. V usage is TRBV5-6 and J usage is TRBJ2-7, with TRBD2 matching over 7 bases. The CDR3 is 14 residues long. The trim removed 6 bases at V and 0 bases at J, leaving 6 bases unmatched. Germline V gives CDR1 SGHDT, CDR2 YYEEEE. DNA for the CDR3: TGTGCCAGCACGGGCGGGAGTAGCTCCTACGAGCAGTACTTC. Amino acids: CASTGGSSSYEQYF.

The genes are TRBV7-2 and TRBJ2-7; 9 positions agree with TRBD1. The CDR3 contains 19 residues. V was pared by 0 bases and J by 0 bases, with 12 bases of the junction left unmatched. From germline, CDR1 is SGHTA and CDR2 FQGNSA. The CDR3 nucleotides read TGTGCCAGCAGCTTAGCACCGGGACAGGGCTCGATAAGCTCCTACGAGCAGTACTTC. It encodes CASSLAPGQGSISSYEQYF.

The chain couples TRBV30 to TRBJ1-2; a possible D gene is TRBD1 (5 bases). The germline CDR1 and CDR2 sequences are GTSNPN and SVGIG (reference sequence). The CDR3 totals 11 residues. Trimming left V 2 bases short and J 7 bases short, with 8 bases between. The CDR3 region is CAWSTRVGYTF. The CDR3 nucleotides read TGTGCCTGGAGTACCAGGGTTGGCTACACCTTC.

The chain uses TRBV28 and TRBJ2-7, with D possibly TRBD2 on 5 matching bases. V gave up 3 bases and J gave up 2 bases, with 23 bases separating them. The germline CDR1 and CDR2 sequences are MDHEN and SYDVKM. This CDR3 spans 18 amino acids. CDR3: CASSLWSSSLSKTYEQYF. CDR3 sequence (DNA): TGTGCCAGCAGTTTGTGGTCGTCTAGCCTTTCCAAGACCTACGAGCAGTACTTC.

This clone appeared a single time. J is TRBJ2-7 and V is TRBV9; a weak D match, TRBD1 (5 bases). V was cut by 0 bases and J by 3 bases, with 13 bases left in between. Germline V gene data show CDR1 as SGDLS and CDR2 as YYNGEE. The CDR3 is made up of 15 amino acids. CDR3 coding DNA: TGTGCCAGCAGCGTAGATGCAGGGAAGGTCTACGAGCAGTACTTC. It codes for CASSVDAGKVYEQYF. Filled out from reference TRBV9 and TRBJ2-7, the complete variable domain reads DSGVTQTPKHLITATGQRVTLRCSPRSGDLSVYWYQQSLDQGLQFLIQYYNGEERAKGNILERFSAQQFPDLHSELNLSSLELGDSALYFCASSVDAGKVYEQYFGPGTRLTVT.

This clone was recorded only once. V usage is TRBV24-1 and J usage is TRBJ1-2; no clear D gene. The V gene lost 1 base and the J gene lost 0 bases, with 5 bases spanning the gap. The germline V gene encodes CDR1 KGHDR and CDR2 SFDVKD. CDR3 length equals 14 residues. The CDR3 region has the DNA TGTGCCACCAGTGATTTTACAGCTAACTATGGCTACACCTTC. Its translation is CATSDFTANYGYTF.

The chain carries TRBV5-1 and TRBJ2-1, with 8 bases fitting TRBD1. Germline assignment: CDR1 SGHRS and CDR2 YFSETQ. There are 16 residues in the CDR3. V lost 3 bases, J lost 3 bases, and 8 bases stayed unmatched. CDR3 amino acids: CASSSMTGVSYNEQFF. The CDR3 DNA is TGCGCCAGCAGCTCCATGACAGGGGTGAGCTACAATGAGCAGTTCTTC.

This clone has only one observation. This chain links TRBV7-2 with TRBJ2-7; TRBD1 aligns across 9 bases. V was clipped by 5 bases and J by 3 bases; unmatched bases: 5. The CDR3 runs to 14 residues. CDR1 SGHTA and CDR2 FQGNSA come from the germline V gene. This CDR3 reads CASSKQGAHYEQYF. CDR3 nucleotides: TGTGCCAGCAGCAAACAGGGGGCCCACTACGAGCAGTACTTC. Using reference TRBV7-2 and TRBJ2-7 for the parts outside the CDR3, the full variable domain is GAGVSQSPSNKVTEKGKDVELRCDPISGHTALYWYRQSLGQGLEFLIYFQGNSAPDKSGLPSDRFSAERTGGSVSTLTIQRTQQEDSAVYLCASSKQGAHYEQYFGPGTRLTVT.

CDR3 sequence reads: CASSQSQIVSGNTIYF. The CDR3 DNA is TGCGCCAGCAGCCAGTCCCAGATTGTCTCTGGAAACACCATATATTTT. The chain has TRBV4-1 and TRBJ1-3; no definite D call. Germline assignment: CDR1 MGHRA and CDR2 YSYEKL. V lost 3 bases and J 0 bases, leaving 12 bases between the germline ends. The CDR3 length is 16 residues.

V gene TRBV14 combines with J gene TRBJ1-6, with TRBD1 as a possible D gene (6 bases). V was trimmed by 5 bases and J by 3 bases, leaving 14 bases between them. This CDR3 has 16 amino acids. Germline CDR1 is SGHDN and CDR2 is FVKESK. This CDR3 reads CASSIWDTIYNSPLHF. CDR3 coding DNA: TGTGCCAGCAGCATTTGGGACACAATCTATAATTCACCCCTCCACTTT.

CDR3 DNA: TGTGCCAGCCGCGACAGGGGCTACGAGCAGTACTTC. Its translation: CASRDRGYEQYF. The J gene is TRBJ2-7, the V gene TRBV3-1 (or the pseudogene TRBV3-2); 8 nucleotides line up with TRBD1. With V trimmed by 8 bases and J by 3 bases, 3 bases remained unmatched. The CDR3 is made up of 12 amino acids. Germline V gene lookup returns CDR1 LGHDT and CDR2 YNNKEL (reference sequence).

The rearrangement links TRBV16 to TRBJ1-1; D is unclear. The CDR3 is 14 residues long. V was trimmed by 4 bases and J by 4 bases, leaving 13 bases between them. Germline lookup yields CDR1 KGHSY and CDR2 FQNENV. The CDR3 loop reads CASSPNGAGTEAFF. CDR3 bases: TGTGCCAGCAGCCCAAATGGAGCTGGCACTGAAGCTTTCTTT. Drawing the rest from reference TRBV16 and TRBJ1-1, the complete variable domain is GEEVAQTPKHLVRGEGQKAKLYCAPIKGHSYVFWYQQVLKNEFKFLISFQNENVFDETGMPKERFSAKCLPNSPCSLEIQATKLEDSAVYFCASSPNGAGTEAFFGQGTRLTVV.